The rows below give T cell receptor beta chains drawn from one sample of a study of shared clonotypes between healthy human individuals. This table comes from immunoSEQ multiplex PCR, and its TCRdb copy is limited to in-frame clones, with some not included. The sample has some 2.1 million clones, about 93% seen once. Material: naive CD8+ T cells from PBMCs. Source of these receptors: a man younger than 35 in good health. Some clones in this sample may be carry-over from other donors' samples. Both conserved end residues are part of each CDR3. A D gene is named only where the DNA matches it firmly. Size is omitted from some rows. Given values are once, few, many or a class for expanded clones.

d_call: NA
v_call: TRBV30
clone_size: NA
j_call: TRBJ2-1
cdr3_aa: CAWSLSPLGSNEQFF
cdr3_nt: TGTGCCTGGAGCCTCTCTCCCCTGGGTAGCAATGAGCAGTTCTTC

d_call: NA
v_call: TRBV11-3
clone_size: once
j_call: TRBJ2-1
cdr3_aa: CASSSSPADNEQFF
cdr3_nt: TGTGCCAGCAGCTCGAGCCCGGCCGACAATGAGCAGTTCTTC

d_call: NA
v_call: TRBV19
clone_size: NA
j_call: TRBJ1-5
cdr3_aa: CASMERNQPQHF
cdr3_nt: TGTGCCAGTATGGAGAGAAATCAGCCCCAGCATTTT

d_call: NA
v_call: TRBV2
clone_size: NA
j_call: TRBJ1-1
cdr3_aa: CASMGTEAFF
cdr3_nt: TGTGCCAGCATGGGCACTGAAGCTTTCTTT

d_call: NA
v_call: TRBV28
clone_size: NA
j_call: TRBJ2-2
cdr3_aa: CATSFMDTGELFF
cdr3_nt: TGTGCCACCTCCTTCATGGACACCGGGGAGCTGTTTTTT

d_call: TRBD2
v_call: TRBV7-3
clone_size: NA
j_call: TRBJ2-3
cdr3_aa: CASSFGLGIDTQYF
cdr3_nt: TGTGCCAGCAGCTTCGGACTAGGGATAGATACGCAGTATTTT

d_call: NA
v_call: TRBV19
clone_size: NA
j_call: TRBJ2-1
cdr3_aa: CASSILAVSYNEQFF
cdr3_nt: TGTGCCAGTAGTATCCTGGCGGTTTCCTACAATGAGCAGTTCTTC

d_call: NA
v_call: TRBV5-4
clone_size: NA
j_call: TRBJ1-1
cdr3_aa: CASSLGDRGFGTEAFF
cdr3_nt: TGTGCCAGCAGCTTGGGGGACCGGGGGTTTGGCACTGAAGCTTTCTTT

d_call: TRBD2
v_call: TRBV30
clone_size: once
j_call: TRBJ2-1
cdr3_aa: CAWSVAGVFDEQFF
cdr3_nt: TGTGCCTGGAGTGTAGCGGGAGTATTCGATGAGCAGTTCTTC

d_call: NA
v_call: TRBV27
clone_size: once
j_call: TRBJ2-3
cdr3_aa: CASSAPRQGTDTQYF
cdr3_nt: TGTGCCAGCAGTGCCCCCAGACAGGGCACAGATACGCAGTATTTT

d_call: TRBD2
v_call: TRBV7-3
clone_size: NA
j_call: TRBJ2-1
cdr3_aa: CASSLTGLAGNEQFF
cdr3_nt: TGTGCCAGCAGCTTAACGGGACTAGCAGGGAATGAGCAGTTCTTC

d_call: NA
v_call: TRBV28
clone_size: NA
j_call: TRBJ2-1
cdr3_aa: CASSPSRGVYNEQFF
cdr3_nt: TGTGCCAGCAGTCCCTCTCGCGGGGTGTACAATGAGCAGTTCTTC

d_call: NA
v_call: TRBV5-1
clone_size: once
j_call: TRBJ2-7
cdr3_aa: CASSLAQGSGYEQYF
cdr3_nt: TGCGCCAGCAGCTTGGCCCAGGGTAGTGGCTACGAGCAGTACTTC

d_call: NA
v_call: TRBV15
clone_size: NA
j_call: TRBJ1-1
cdr3_aa: CATSSQTGYTEAFF
cdr3_nt: TGTGCCACCAGCAGTCAAACAGGGTACACTGAAGCTTTCTTT

d_call: TRBD1
v_call: TRBV27
clone_size: NA
j_call: TRBJ1-4
cdr3_aa: CASSLGTRGEKLFF
cdr3_nt: TGTGCCAGCAGTTTAGGGACCAGGGGGGAAAAACTGTTTTTT

d_call: NA
v_call: TRBV7-9
clone_size: once
j_call: TRBJ2-1
cdr3_aa: CASSNIGTSNEQFF
cdr3_nt: TGTGCCAGCAGCAATATCGGGACTTCGAATGAGCAGTTCTTC

d_call: NA
v_call: TRBV29-1
clone_size: NA
j_call: TRBJ1-2
cdr3_aa: CSVEFSGDNYGYTF
cdr3_nt: TGCAGCGTTGAATTCTCAGGGGATAACTATGGCTACACCTTC